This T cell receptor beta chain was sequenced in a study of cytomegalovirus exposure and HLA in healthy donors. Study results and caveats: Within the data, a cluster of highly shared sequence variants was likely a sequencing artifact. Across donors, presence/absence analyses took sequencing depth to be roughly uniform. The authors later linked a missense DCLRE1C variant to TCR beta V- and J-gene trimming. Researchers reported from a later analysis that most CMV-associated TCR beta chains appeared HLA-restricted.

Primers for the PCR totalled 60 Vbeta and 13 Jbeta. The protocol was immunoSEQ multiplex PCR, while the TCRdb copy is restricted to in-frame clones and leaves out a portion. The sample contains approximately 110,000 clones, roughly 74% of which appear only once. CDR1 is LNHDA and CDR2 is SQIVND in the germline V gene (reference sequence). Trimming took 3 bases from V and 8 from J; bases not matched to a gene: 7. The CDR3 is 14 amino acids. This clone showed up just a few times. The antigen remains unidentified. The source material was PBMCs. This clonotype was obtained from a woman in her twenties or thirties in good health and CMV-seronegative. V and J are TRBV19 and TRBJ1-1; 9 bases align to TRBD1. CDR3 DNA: TGTGCCAGTAGTATCAACAGGGGGCGGATAGAAGCTTTCTTT. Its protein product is CASSINRGRIEAFF.